This entry is about one T cell receptor (beta chain). V was clipped by 3 bases and J by 3 bases; unmatched bases: 7. The CDR3 has 15 residues. Looked up from germline, CDR1 is SGHVS and CDR2 is FNYEAQ. Clones were read by immunoSEQ multiplex PCR, and TCRdb kept only the in-frame ones, dropping some. There are roughly 120,000 clones in the sample; over 80% occur only once, and 6.5% to 9.5% lies in the top ten. This sample was included in a study of T cell responses to AZD1222 COVID-19 vaccine. The chain is built from TRBV7-6 and TRBJ2-7; 8 positions agree with TRBD1. The sequenced sample was peripheral blood, obtained on day 0 of AZD1222 vaccination. The clonotype comes from an adult in good health. The DNA for the CDR3 is TGTGCCAGCAGCTTCGGACAGGGCCCTCTCTACGAGCAGTACTTC. It specifies CASSFGQGPLYEQYF.